This passage covers 26 T cell receptor beta chains from one sample sequenced in a study of cytomegalovirus exposure and HLA in healthy donors. It was with 60 Vbeta and 13 Jbeta primers that the PCR ran. Clones were sequenced by immunoSEQ multiplex PCR, and TCRdb holds only the in-frame ones, with some missing. The sample records under 200,000 clones, about 70% being singletons. Sequences were obtained from PBMCs. The receptors derive from a woman aged 30 to 39 in good health and CMV-seronegative.

The chain combines TRBV5-4 with TRBJ1-3, with D hard to call. Germline V gives CDR1 SGHNT, CDR2 YYREEE (reference sequence). The V end lost 0 bases, the J end lost 0 bases, and 13 bases lay between the germline ends. The CDR3 covers 17 residues. The DNA for the CDR3 is TGTGCCAGCAGCTTGGGATTTTCGAGCACCTCTGGAAACACCATATATTTT. Its protein is CASSLGFSSTSGNTIYF.

This clone was seen only a few times. The rearrangement joins TRBV30 to TRBJ2-2, with TRBD1 matching 8 bases. Germline-derived CDR1 and CDR2 are GTSNPN and SVGIG (reference sequence). Germline trimming cut 0 bases from V and 0 bases from J; bases unmatched to any gene: 15. The CDR3 has 20 residues. The CDR3 protein is CAWSVFSGGLLFSNTGELFF. In DNA, the CDR3 is TGTGCCTGGAGTGTATTCTCAGGGGGCCTCTTATTTTCGAACACCGGGGAGCTGTTTTTT.

The genes are TRBV6-5 and TRBJ2-7; TRBD1 aligns across 8 bases. This CDR3 region has 15 residues. The junction had 10 bases not matched to a gene; V was cut back by 5 bases and J by 4 bases. Germline lookup yields CDR1 MNHEY and CDR2 SVGAGI. The DNA of the CDR3 is TGTGCCAGCAGTACCAGGGCGCGACAGGGGTACGAGCAGTACTTC. Its translation: CASSTRARQGYEQYF.

This chain's CDR3 is CASIPSGGNTGELFF. CDR3 in DNA: TGTGCCAGCATACCGAGCGGAGGGAACACCGGGGAGCTGTTTTTT. The chain combines TRBV7-9 with TRBJ2-2; possibly TRBD2 for D (5 bases). Germline CDR1 is SEHNR and CDR2 is FQNEAQ (reference sequence). Trimming removed 7 bases at V and 1 base at J, with 13 bases between. The CDR3 length is 15 residues.

The CDR3 DNA sequence: TGTGCCGTGGGGGGGGCGCGTTTGAATGAGCAGTTCTTC. The encoded protein is CAVGGARLNEQFF. V is TRBV19 and J is TRBJ2-1; D may be TRBD2 (7 bases). The CDR3 extends over 13 amino acids. CDR1 is LNHDA, CDR2 SQIVND, per germline (reference sequence). Trimming stripped 11 bases from V and 7 bases from J, with 18 bases between.

The chain recombines TRBV7-3 with TRBJ2-5, with TRBD2 matching 7 bases. The CDR3 has 13 amino acids. The V and J ends lost 3 bases and 2 bases, in that order; junction bases with no gene match: 0. Germline assignment: CDR1 SGHTA and CDR2 FQGTGA. CDR3 nucleotide sequence: TGTGCCAGCAGCTTCGGGAGGCAAGAGACCCAGTACTTC. Its protein is CASSFGRQETQYF.

This chain uses TRBV4-1 with TRBJ1-2; 9 bases are a match to TRBD1. The junction had 15 bases not matched to a gene; V was cut back by 3 bases and J by 7 bases. This CDR3 contains 17 residues. Germline loops: CDR1 MGHRA, CDR2 YSYEKL. DNA of the CDR3: TGCGCCAGCAGCCAGCATTACATCGACAGGGGGAAGTCTGGCTACACCTTC. It specifies CASSQHYIDRGKSGYTF.

This chain uses TRBV25-1 with TRBJ1-5; perhaps TRBD1 as D (6 bases). The CDR3 contains 15 residues. The ends were cut back, 4 bases at V and 6 bases at J, with 16 bases in the middle. The germline gives CDR1 MGHDK, CDR2 SYGVNS. In nucleotides, the CDR3 is TGTGCCAGCAGTGGAATAGGGGGTGGAATTCAGCCCCAGCATTTT. Its protein is CASSGIGGGIQPQHF.

The chain combines TRBV9 with TRBJ2-3; maybe TRBD2 (5 bases). Germline-derived CDR1 and CDR2 are SGDLS and YYNGEE. V lost 4 bases and J lost 2, with 14 bases in between. The CDR3 covers 15 residues. The DNA for the CDR3 is TGTGCCAGCAGCCCCCAACAGAGGGCCACAGATACGCAGTATTTT. Its protein is CASSPQQRATDTQYF.

The gene calls are TRBV2 and TRBJ2-5; D possibly corresponds to TRBD2 (5 bases). Trimming stripped 8 bases from V and 6 bases from J, with 16 bases between. The CDR3 is 13 amino acids. From germline, CDR1 is SNHLY and CDR2 FYNNEI. CDR3 coding DNA: TGTGCCAGCGGTAGCGTTGCAGCGCAGACCCAGTACTTC. This gives the protein CASGSVAAQTQYF. Together with reference TRBV2 and TRBJ2-5, the CDR3 gives the full variable domain: EPEVTQTPSHQVTQMGQEVILRCVPISNHLYFYWYRQILGQKVEFLVSFYNNEISEKSEIFDDQFSVERPDGSNFTLKIRSTKLEDSAMYFCASGSVAAQTQYFGPGTRLLVL.

The DNA of the CDR3 is TGTGCCAGCAGCGACCCGGGACTAGCGGGGGGGACAGGTCAAGATACGCAGTATTTT. The encoded protein is CASSDPGLAGGTGQDTQYF. The V call is TRBV2, the J call TRBJ2-3; 16 nucleotides align to TRBD2. Trimming cost V 6 bases and J 5 bases; bases outside gene matches: 14. The CDR3 length is 19 residues. The germline V gene has CDR1 SNHLY and CDR2 FYNNEI.

This chain links TRBV7-9 with TRBJ2-2; D gene ambiguous. Germline V gene lookup returns CDR1 SEHNR and CDR2 FQNEAQ (reference sequence). Trimming stripped 7 bases from V and 1 base from J, with 7 bases between. The CDR3 has 13 residues. The CDR3 DNA is TGTGCCAGCACCCCCAAGAACACCGGGGAGCTGTTTTTT. Translation gives CASTPKNTGELFF.

This clone was seen only a few times. V usage is TRBV28 and J usage is TRBJ2-7, with 11 bases aligning to TRBD2. The length of the CDR3 is 15 residues. Germline V gene lookup returns CDR1 MDHEN and CDR2 SYDVKM. The junction had 14 bases not matched to a gene; V was cut back by 7 bases and J by 9 bases. The CDR3 here is CASIQGLAAPGGQYF. The CDR3 coding sequence is TGTGCCAGCATCCAGGGACTAGCGGCACCGGGGGGGCAGTACTTC.

The J gene is TRBJ1-2, the V gene TRBV29-1, with a possible D match to TRBD1 (6 bases). The CDR3 extends over 14 amino acids. Between the trimmed V and J ends, which lost 2 bases and 0 bases, there was a span of 10 bases. Germline V CDR1 and CDR2: SQVTM, ANQGSEA. The CDR3, as DNA: TGCAGCGTTGAACGGGACACAGCTAACTATGGCTACACCTTC. It specifies CSVERDTANYGYTF. Full variable domain (rest looked up from reference TRBV29-1 and TRBJ1-2): SAVISQKPSRDICQRGTSLTIQCQVDSQVTMMFWYRQQPGQSLTLIATANQGSEATYESGFVIDKFPISRPNLTFSTLTVSNMSPEDSSIYLCSVERDTANYGYTFGSGTRLTVV.

This rearrangement joins TRBV5-3 to TRBJ2-4; 8 positions match TRBD1. TRBV5-3 is placed among ORFs of uncertain function. This CDR3 has 20 residues. Germline trimming cut 4 bases from V and 0 bases from J; bases unmatched to any gene: 18. As DNA, the CDR3 is TGTGCCAGAAGCGCGCCACCGCGGGACAGGTTGACTCTAGCCAAAAACATTCAGTACTTC. It translates to CARSAPPRDRLTLAKNIQYF.

J is TRBJ2-1 and V is TRBV27; 11 positions agree with TRBD2. Germline V gene data show CDR1 as MNHEY and CDR2 as SMNVEV (reference sequence). This CDR3 is built from 15 residues. The V and J ends lost 6 bases and 6 bases, in that order; junction bases with no gene match: 7. CDR3 nucleotide sequence: TGTGCCAGCAGGCCGACTAGCGGGGCCTTCAATGAGCAGTTCTTC. It is translated as CASRPTSGAFNEQFF.

To note about this clone: The junction differs from germline at one of its ends, possibly a read error. This chain uses TRBV2 with TRBJ1-3; D possibly corresponds to TRBD1 (6 bases). The CDR3 contains 17 residues. From germline, CDR1 is SNHLY and CDR2 FYNNEI. In nucleotides, the CDR3 is TGTGCCAGCAGTGATTTAGCGGGGGGCCCCTCTGGAAACGCCATATATTTT. Encoded protein: CASSDLAGGPSGNAIYF.

This clone was seen more than once but under ten times. This rearrangement joins TRBV9 to TRBJ2-4; maybe TRBD2 (5 bases). The V gene lost 5 bases and the J gene lost 8 bases, with 17 bases spanning the gap. Per germline, CDR1 SGDLS and CDR2 YYNGEE. This CDR3 is 14 amino acids long. The DNA of the CDR3 is TGTGCCAGCAGATCCGGGAAACTATATGACATTCAGTACTTC. Translated, it gives CASRSGKLYDIQYF.

The chain couples TRBV11-2 to TRBJ1-2, with 7 bases aligning to TRBD1. J lost 3 bases, V lost 3 bases, and 4 bases had no gene match. Germline V CDR1 and CDR2: SGHAT, FQNNGV. The CDR3 contains 14 residues. The CDR3 DNA sequence: TGTGCCAGCAGCTTTTCCAGGGGGGACTATGGCTACACCTTC. Protein sequence: CASSFSRGDYGYTF. Filled out from reference TRBV11-2 and TRBJ1-2, the complete variable domain reads EAGVAQSPRYKIIEKRQSVAFWCNPISGHATLYWYQQILGQGPKLLIQFQNNGVVDDSQLPKDRFSAERLKGVDSTLKIQPAKLEDSAVYLCASSFSRGDYGYTFGSGTRLTVV.

V and J are TRBV4-1 and TRBJ2-1, with 8 nucleotides matching TRBD2. The CDR3 is made up of 16 amino acids. Germline lookup yields CDR1 MGHRA and CDR2 YSYEKL. The J segment lost 7 bases and the V segment lost 2 bases, leaving 10 bases of the junction unmatched. CDR3: CASSQLRGGTLNEQFF. The CDR3 DNA reads as TGCGCCAGCAGCCAACTTCGGGGGGGCACTTTGAATGAGCAGTTCTTC.

This chain uses TRBV9 with TRBJ2-1; 8 bases line up with TRBD1. This CDR3 is 14 amino acids long. V shed 4 bases and J 10 bases; nucleotides not matched to a gene: 10. Germline lookup yields CDR1 SGDLS and CDR2 YYNGEE. For the CDR3, the DNA is TGTGCCAGCAGCCCGAGACAGGGGATAATGGAGCAGTTCTTC. Protein: CASSPRQGIMEQFF.

The V call is TRBV4-3, the J call TRBJ1-2; TRBD1 is a possible D gene (6 bases). CDR3 length: 14 amino acids. V dropped 4 bases and J dropped 4 bases, with 13 bases sitting between them. Germline CDR1 LGHNA, CDR2 YSLEER. In nucleotides, the CDR3 is TGCGCCAGCAGCCCATTAGGACAGATCTATGGCTACACCTTC. The encoded protein is CASSPLGQIYGYTF.

The gene calls are TRBV2 and TRBJ1-5; the D gene is possibly TRBD1 (5 bases). CDR1 is SNHLY, CDR2 FYNNEI, per germline. The ends were cut back, 7 bases at V and 6 bases at J, with 16 bases in the middle. The CDR3 spans 14 residues. The chain's CDR3 is CASKDQGVIQPQHF. Written as DNA, the CDR3 is TGTGCCAGCAAAGATCAGGGTGTGATTCAGCCCCAGCATTTT.

The CDR3 sequence: CASSTYKSKPYNEQFF. The CDR3 DNA reads TGTGCCAGCAGCACCTATAAATCCAAGCCCTACAATGAGCAGTTCTTC. The V and J genes are TRBV11-2 and TRBJ2-1; D unclear. Trimming took 5 bases from V and 2 from J, leaving 16 bases between them. The CDR3 is 16 residues long. Germline CDR1 and CDR2: SGHAT and FQNNGV.

The gene calls are TRBV5-8 and TRBJ2-5; TRBD1 is a possible D gene (6 bases). The V end lost 4 bases, the J end lost 5 bases, and 24 bases lay between the germline ends. The CDR3 length is 17 residues. Germline-derived CDR1 and CDR2 are SGHTS and YDEGEE. The DNA of the CDR3 is TGTGCCAGCAGCCCGTGGGGGTCTACAGCAGGGGTGGAGACCCAGTACTTC. As protein: CASSPWGSTAGVETQYF.

The V and J genes are TRBV5-6 and TRBJ2-7; 9 bases match TRBD2. The germline CDR1 and CDR2 sequences are SGHDT and YYEEEE. This CDR3 has 13 amino acids. J lost 5 bases, V lost 2 bases, and 2 bases had no gene match. The DNA of the CDR3 is TGTGCCAGCAGCTTACGACTAGCGGACGAGCAGTACTTC. This gives the protein CASSLRLADEQYF.